The 28 T cell receptor beta chains presented below share a single source sample, sequenced in a study of T cell repertoires in cytomegalovirus infection. A single record per CDR3 protein comes from TCRdb applying MiXCR to the reads. The sample has roughly 200,000 distinct CDR3 sequences; roughly 15% are singletons. Sequenced material: CD8+ T cells from PBMCs. Source of these receptors: a human donor in good health (CMV status not recorded). Some clones in this sample may be carry-over from other donors' samples.

The chain has TRBV12-3 or TRBV12-4 and TRBJ2-7, with 10 bases fitting TRBD1. After removal of 4 bases from V and 1 base from J, the junction contained 1 base not matched to a gene. This CDR3 has 14 amino acids. The CDR3 loop is CASSWTGGSYEQYF. The DNA of the CDR3 is TGTGCCAGCAGTTGGACAGGGGGGTCCTACGAGCAGTACTTC.

The chain joins TRBV7-3 to TRBJ1-1; D is ambiguous. Trimming left V 11 bases short and J 2 bases short, with 3 bases between. CDR3 length: 9 residues. Germline CDR1 is SGHTA and CDR2 is FQGTGA. As DNA, the CDR3 is TGTGCCGATAACACTGAAGCTTTCTTT. This encodes CADNTEAFF.

The chain is built from TRBV28 and TRBJ2-5; TRBD1 might be the D (5 bases). This CDR3 has 13 amino acids. V gave up 0 bases and J gave up 4 bases, with 6 bases separating them. Germline values: CDR1 MDHEN, CDR2 SYDVKM. CDR3 nucleotides: TGTGCCAGCAGTTTATGGCAGGGAGAGACCCAGTACTTC. Its protein product is CASSLWQGETQYF.

J is TRBJ2-1 and V is TRBV6-1; D ambiguous. Between the trimmed V and J ends, which lost 3 bases and 7 bases, there was a span of 10 bases. Germline V lookup: CDR1 MNHNS, CDR2 SASEGT. The CDR3 consists of 13 residues. The CDR3 DNA sequence: TGTGCCAGCAGTGAGGGTGAGGTGAATGAGCAGTTCTTC. It translates to CASSEGEVNEQFF.

This clonotype was counted a few times. This chain joins TRBV7-9 and TRBJ2-1; TRBD2 matches at 15 bases. The CDR3 sequence is 17 residues long. Germline CDR1 SEHNR, CDR2 FQNEAQ (reference sequence). V was clipped by 4 bases and J by 3 bases; unmatched bases: 4. The CDR3: CASSSPGLAGGYNEQFF. CDR3 bases: TGTGCCAGCAGCTCCCCGGGACTAGCGGGGGGCTACAATGAGCAGTTCTTC.

This clonotype was seen more than once but under ten times. This chain links TRBV4-2 with TRBJ1-2; D might be TRBD1 (5 bases). Germline V CDR1 and CDR2: LGHNA, YNFKEQ. The V end lost 0 bases, the J end lost 4 bases, and 9 bases lay between the germline ends. The CDR3 has 14 amino acids. The CDR3 nucleotides read TGTGCCAGCAGCCAAGAGGGGGGAATCTATGGCTACACCTTC. Its translation is CASSQEGGIYGYTF.

J is TRBJ2-7 and V is TRBV7-9, with 8 bases lining up with TRBD1. The V gene end was trimmed by 1 base and the J gene end by 5 bases; junction bases not matched to a gene: 13. Germline V gene lookup returns CDR1 SEHNR and CDR2 FQNEAQ (reference sequence). This CDR3 is built from 17 residues. CDR3 in amino acids: CASSLDRSRGRFNEQYF. CDR3 in DNA: TGTGCCAGCAGCTTAGACCGGTCCAGGGGGCGTTTTAACGAGCAGTACTTC.

The rearrangement uses TRBV15 and TRBJ2-7; 9 bases align to TRBD1. Germline trimming cut 3 bases from V and 6 bases from J; bases unmatched to any gene: 6. CDR3 length equals 14 residues. Germline lookup yields CDR1 LNHNV and CDR2 YYDKDF (reference sequence). The DNA for the CDR3 is TGTGCCACCAGCAGCCGGGACAGGGCACCCGAGCAGTACTTC. Protein sequence: CATSSRDRAPEQYF.

The chain recombines TRBV20-1 with TRBJ1-6, with 9 bases that match TRBD1. Trimming at V came to 6 bases and at J to 8 bases, leaving 8 bases not matched to a gene. The germline CDR1 and CDR2 sequences are DFQATT and SNEGSKA (reference sequence). The CDR3 covers 14 residues. CDR3 DNA: TGCAGTGCCCAGCAGACAGGGGGTTATTCACCCCTCCACTTT. Protein product: CSAQQTGGYSPLHF.

This clonotype has more than one count but fewer than ten. The genes are TRBV6-8 and TRBJ1-1; 9 nucleotides line up with TRBD1. Germline V gene data show CDR1 as MNHGY and CDR2 as SAAAGT. The CDR3 extends over 11 amino acids. With 11 bases clipped from V and 7 bases from J, the junction kept 5 bases outside the gene matches. DNA of the CDR3: TGTGCCGGGGGACAGGGCCGTGAAGCTTTCTTT. Amino acid sequence: CAGGQGREAFF.

This clonotype came up many times. The gene calls are TRBV7-2 and TRBJ2-5; TRBD1 matches at 8 bases. CDR1 is SGHTA, CDR2 FQGNSA, per germline. V shed 3 bases and J 5 bases; nucleotides not matched to a gene: 14. This CDR3 contains 17 residues. CDR3 residues: CASSLTPGRDRRETQYF. The CDR3 coding sequence is TGTGCCAGCAGCTTGACACCCGGACGGGACAGGAGGGAGACCCAGTACTTC. The complete variable domain, with remaining parts taken from reference TRBV7-2 and TRBJ2-5, reads GAGVSQSPSNKVTEKGKDVELRCDPISGHTALYWYRQSLGQGLEFLIYFQGNSAPDKSGLPSDRFSAERTGGSVSTLTIQRTQQEDSAVYLCASSLTPGRDRRETQYFGPGTRLLVL.

This clonotype was seen only a few times. The genes are TRBV6-6 and TRBJ1-2, with D maybe TRBD1 (6 bases). The V gene's germline CDR1 is MNHNY and CDR2 SVGAGI (reference sequence). V was pared by 7 bases and J by 2 bases, with 11 bases between. The CDR3 sequence is 13 residues long. CDR3 nucleotides: TGTGCCAGCAAACCCGGACAGAACTATGGCTACACCTTC. Translation gives CASKPGQNYGYTF.

The rearrangement links TRBV20-1 to TRBJ1-2, with a possible D match to TRBD1 (5 bases). Deletions cut 0 bases from V and 2 bases from J, with 13 bases between. CDR1 and CDR2 from the germline V gene are DFQATT and SNEGSKA (reference sequence). The CDR3 has 15 amino acids. CDR3 in amino acids: CSARDGRDRNYGYTF. The CDR3 DNA reads as TGCAGTGCTAGAGATGGCAGGGATCGAAACTATGGCTACACCTTC.

In this sample, this clonotype turned up a few times. V gene TRBV7-2 combines with J gene TRBJ2-3; TRBD2 matches at 9 bases. With 4 bases clipped from V and 5 bases from J, the junction kept 10 bases outside the gene matches. This CDR3 spans 16 amino acids. Germline CDR1 reads SGHTA; CDR2 reads FQGNSA. The CDR3 DNA reads as TGTGCCAGCAGCTCAACGCGGGGGGGCCGAGGAGATACGCAGTATTTT. Translation: CASSSTRGGRGDTQYF.

This clonotype was counted only a few times. The chain couples TRBV15 to TRBJ2-7; D ambiguous. The germline V gene encodes CDR1 LNHNV and CDR2 YYDKDF (reference sequence). Trimming shortened V by 0 bases and J by 6 bases, and 6 bases separated the two germline ends. This CDR3 contains 12 residues. CDR3 protein: CATSRDDAEQYF. The CDR3 DNA reads TGTGCCACCAGCAGAGATGATGCCGAGCAGTACTTC.

The chain couples TRBV7-9 to TRBJ1-2, with 7 nucleotides matching TRBD1. The CDR3 is 14 residues long. Trimming took 3 bases from V and 4 from J; bases not matched to a gene: 5. Germline CDR1 SEHNR, CDR2 FQNEAQ (reference sequence). The CDR3 nucleotides are TGTGCCAGCAGCTTCACGACAGGGCTCTATGGCTACACCTTC. Its translation is CASSFTTGLYGYTF.

The chain links TRBV5-6 to TRBJ2-3; TRBD2 is a possible D gene (6 bases). This CDR3 is built from 15 residues. Between the trimmed V and J ends, which lost 0 bases and 4 bases, there was a span of 12 bases. Germline V gene lookup returns CDR1 SGHDT and CDR2 YYEEEE. The CDR3 nucleotides are TGTGCCAGCAGCTTGGGCCTCGGAGGGGCAGATACGCAGTATTTT. Translating gives CASSLGLGGADTQYF.

V is TRBV12-3 or TRBV12-4 and J is TRBJ1-5; D perhaps matches TRBD1 (5 bases). V was clipped by 3 bases and J by 1 base, with 10 bases between them. CDR3 length equals 15 residues. CDR3 amino acids: CASSFGQGSNQPQHF. CDR3 sequence (DNA): TGTGCCAGCAGTTTTGGGCAGGGAAGCAATCAGCCCCAGCATTTT.

This clonotype was seen many times. The gene calls are TRBV7-2 and TRBJ2-1, with 11 bases matching TRBD2. V was clipped by 3 bases and J by 3 bases; unmatched bases: 10. The germline CDR1 and CDR2 sequences are SGHTA and FQGNSA. This CDR3 is built from 18 residues. CDR3 in DNA: TGTGCCAGCAGCTTTCCTCCTTTACTAGCGGGGGACTACAATGAGCAGTTCTTC. This translates into CASSFPPLLAGDYNEQFF.

This clonotype has only a few counts. V gene TRBV6-2 or TRBV6-3 combines with J gene TRBJ2-1; 8 nucleotides agree with TRBD2. Germline V lookup: CDR1 MNHEY, CDR2 SVGEGT. This CDR3 region has 14 residues. V lost 6 bases, J lost 4 bases, and 5 bases stayed unmatched. Here the CDR3 reads CASSYPGGYNEQFF. CDR3 DNA sequence: TGTGCCAGCAGCTACCCGGGGGGGTACAATGAGCAGTTCTTC.

V gene TRBV7-9 combines with J gene TRBJ1-2, with 9 bases identical to TRBD1. Germline V CDR1 and CDR2: SEHNR, FQNEAQ (reference sequence). This CDR3 contains 15 residues. The V segment lost 2 bases and the J segment 3 bases; nucleotides outside the gene matches: 4. In nucleotides, the CDR3 is TGTGCCAGCAGCTTAAGTTGGGACAGGGACTATGGCTACACCTTC. It encodes CASSLSWDRDYGYTF. The complete variable domain, with remaining parts taken from reference TRBV7-9 and TRBJ1-2, reads DTGVSQNPRHKITKRGQNVTFRCDPISEHNRLYWYRQTLGQGPEFLTYFQNEAQLEKSRLLSDRFSAERPKGSFSTLEIQRTEQGDSAMYLCASSLSWDRDYGYTFGSGTRLTVV.

The chain joins TRBV6-5 to TRBJ1-2, with 7 positions matching TRBD1. CDR1 is MNHEY and CDR2 is SVGAGI in the germline V gene. J was trimmed by 2 bases and V by 3 bases; bases with no gene match: 3. There are 14 residues in the CDR3. This CDR3 is CASSYRGGNYGYTF. In DNA form, the CDR3 reads TGTGCCAGCAGTTATCGAGGGGGCAACTATGGCTACACCTTC.

This clonotype was counted only a few times. The rearrangement joins TRBV7-2 to TRBJ1-5; D not resolved. From germline, CDR1 is SGHTA and CDR2 FQGNSA. The CDR3 covers 15 residues. Trimming removed 4 bases at V and 4 bases at J, with 14 bases between. The CDR3: CASSSGRQANQPQHF. The CDR3 coding sequence is TGTGCCAGCAGCTCCGGACGTCAGGCGAATCAGCCCCAGCATTTT.

This clonotype was found a few times. The DNA for the CDR3 is TGTGCCAGCAGTTTCAGGGCGGACGGCGGGGAGCTGTTTTTT. This sequence encodes CASSFRADGGELFF. This sequence joins TRBV12-3 or TRBV12-4 and TRBJ2-2; possibly TRBD1 for D (5 bases). Trimming removed 3 bases at V and 7 bases at J, with 12 bases between. This CDR3 is built from 14 residues.

The chain links TRBV7-8 to TRBJ2-1; possibly TRBD2 for D (5 bases). Germline values: CDR1 SGHVS, CDR2 FQNEAQ. With 7 bases removed from V and 0 bases from J, the gap between germline ends came to 28 bases. The CDR3 is 20 residues long. The CDR3 here is CASTGFASLARLHSYNEQFF. The CDR3 region has the DNA TGTGCCAGCACGGGGTTTGCAAGTCTAGCAAGACTCCACTCCTACAATGAGCAGTTCTTC.

This clonotype is medium-sized. The J gene is TRBJ1-5, the V gene TRBV7-2, with D maybe TRBD1 (5 bases). This CDR3 has 15 residues. V shed 5 bases and J shed 2 bases, with 13 bases lying between them. Germline CDR1 and CDR2: SGHTA and FQGNSA. CDR3 sequence reads: CASSPDILGNQPQHF. The CDR3 region has the DNA TGTGCCAGCAGCCCGGACATCTTAGGCAATCAGCCCCAGCATTTT.

The chain combines TRBV10-3 with TRBJ2-4; possibly TRBD1 for D (6 bases). CDR3 length: 16 amino acids. Trimming left V 3 bases short and J 0 bases short, with 12 bases between. Germline CDR1 is ENHRY and CDR2 is SYGVKD. The CDR3 loop is CAISDPGTIAKNIQYF. CDR3 DNA: TGTGCCATCAGTGATCCGGGGACAATAGCCAAAAACATTCAGTACTTC.

The chain is built from TRBV20-1 and TRBJ2-5, with TRBD2 identical over 7 bases. The trim removed 6 bases at V and 7 bases at J, leaving 2 bases unmatched. Germline CDR1 is DFQATT and CDR2 is SNEGSKA (reference sequence). There are 10 residues in the CDR3. This CDR3 is CSAERGTQYF. CDR3 coding DNA: TGCAGTGCGGAGCGGGGGACCCAGTACTTC.